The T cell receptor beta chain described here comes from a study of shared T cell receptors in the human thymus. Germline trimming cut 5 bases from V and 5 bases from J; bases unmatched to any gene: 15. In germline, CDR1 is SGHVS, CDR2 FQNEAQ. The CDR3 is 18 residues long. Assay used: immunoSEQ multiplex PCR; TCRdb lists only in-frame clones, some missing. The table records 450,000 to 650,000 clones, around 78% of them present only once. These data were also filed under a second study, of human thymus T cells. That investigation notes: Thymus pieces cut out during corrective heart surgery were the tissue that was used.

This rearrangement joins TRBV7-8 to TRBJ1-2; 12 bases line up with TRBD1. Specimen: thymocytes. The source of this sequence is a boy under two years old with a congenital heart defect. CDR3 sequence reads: CASSPTLTGTGGEYGYTF. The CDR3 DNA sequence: TGTGCCAGCAGCCCAACTCTAACCGGGACAGGGGGCGAATATGGCTACACCTTC.